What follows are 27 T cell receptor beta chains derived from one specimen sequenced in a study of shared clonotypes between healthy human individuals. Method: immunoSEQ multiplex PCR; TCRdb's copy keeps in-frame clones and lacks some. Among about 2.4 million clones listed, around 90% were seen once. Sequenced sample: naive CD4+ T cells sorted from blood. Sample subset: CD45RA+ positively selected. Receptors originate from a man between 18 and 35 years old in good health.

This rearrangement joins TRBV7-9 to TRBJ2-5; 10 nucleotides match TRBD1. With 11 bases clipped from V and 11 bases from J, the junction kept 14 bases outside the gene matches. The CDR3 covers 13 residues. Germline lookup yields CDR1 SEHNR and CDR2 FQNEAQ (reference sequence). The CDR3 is CAVGQGERGLQYF. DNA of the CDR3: TGTGCCGTTGGACAGGGGGAGCGAGGATTGCAGTACTTC.

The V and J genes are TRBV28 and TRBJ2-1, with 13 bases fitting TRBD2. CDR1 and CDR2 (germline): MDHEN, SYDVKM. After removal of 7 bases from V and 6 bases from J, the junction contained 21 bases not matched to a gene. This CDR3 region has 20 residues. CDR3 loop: CASTLPRGRLAGGVVNEQFF. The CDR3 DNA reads TGTGCCAGCACCCTACCCCGAGGGAGACTAGCGGGGGGCGTAGTCAATGAGCAGTTCTTC.

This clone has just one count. The CDR3 nucleotides are TGCGCCAGCAGCCTGGGCGGTGGGGCGCATGGGGCCAACGTCCTGACTTTC. Residues: CASSLGGGAHGANVLTF. The V gene is TRBV5-1, the J gene TRBJ2-6; D is perhaps TRBD1 (5 bases). In germline, CDR1 is SGHRS, CDR2 YFSETQ. The CDR3 consists of 17 residues. Trimming stripped 4 bases from V and 3 bases from J, with 17 bases between.

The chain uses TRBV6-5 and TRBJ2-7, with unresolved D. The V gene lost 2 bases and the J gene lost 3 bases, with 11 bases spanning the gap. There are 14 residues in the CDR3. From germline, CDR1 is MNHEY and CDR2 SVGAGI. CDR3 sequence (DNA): TGTGCCAGCAGTTACGGCTGGGGAAACTACGAGCAGTACTTC. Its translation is CASSYGWGNYEQYF.

Here the CDR3 reads CASSLETGGTDTQYF. For the CDR3, the DNA is TGTGCCAGCAGCTTGGAGACGGGAGGCACAGATACGCAGTATTTT. This chain uses TRBV5-8 with TRBJ2-3; tentatively, D is TRBD2 (6 bases). Per germline, CDR1 SGHTS and CDR2 YDEGEE. V was shortened by 0 bases and J by 1 base, with 9 bases between the two germline ends. This CDR3 has 15 amino acids.

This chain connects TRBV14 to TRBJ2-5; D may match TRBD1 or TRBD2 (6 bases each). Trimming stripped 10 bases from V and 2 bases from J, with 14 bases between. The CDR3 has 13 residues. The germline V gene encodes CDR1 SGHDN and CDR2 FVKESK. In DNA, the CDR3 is TGTGCCACCTCGAGGGGGGCACAAGAGACCCAGTACTTC. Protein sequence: CATSRGAQETQYF.

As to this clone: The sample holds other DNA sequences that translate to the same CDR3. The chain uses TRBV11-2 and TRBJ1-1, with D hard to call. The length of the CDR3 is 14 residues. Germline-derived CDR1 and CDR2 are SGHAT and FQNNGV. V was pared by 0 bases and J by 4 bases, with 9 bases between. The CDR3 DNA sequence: TGTGCCAGCAGCTTAGATCGGTTGGGCACTGAAGCTTTCTTT. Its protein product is CASSLDRLGTEAFF.

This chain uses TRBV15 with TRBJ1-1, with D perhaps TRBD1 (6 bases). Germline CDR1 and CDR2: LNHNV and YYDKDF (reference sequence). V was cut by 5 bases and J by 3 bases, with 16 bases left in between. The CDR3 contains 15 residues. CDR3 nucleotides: TGTGCCACCAGCTTCCAGACAGGACGATACACTGAAGCTTTCTTT. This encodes CATSFQTGRYTEAFF.

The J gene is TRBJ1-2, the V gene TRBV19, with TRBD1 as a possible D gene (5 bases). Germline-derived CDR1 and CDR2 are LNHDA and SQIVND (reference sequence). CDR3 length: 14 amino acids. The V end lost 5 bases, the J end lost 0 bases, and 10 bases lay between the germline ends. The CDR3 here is CASSPRVTNYGYTF. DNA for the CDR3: TGTGCCAGTAGTCCCAGGGTGACTAACTATGGCTACACCTTC.

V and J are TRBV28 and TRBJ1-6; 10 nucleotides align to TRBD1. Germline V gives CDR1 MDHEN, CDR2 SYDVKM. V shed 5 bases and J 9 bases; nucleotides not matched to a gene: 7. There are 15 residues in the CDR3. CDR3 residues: CASSQRQGASSPLHF. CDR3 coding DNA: TGTGCCAGCAGTCAAAGACAGGGGGCGAGTTCACCCCTCCACTTT. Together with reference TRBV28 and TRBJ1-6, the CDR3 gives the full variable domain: DVKVTQSSRYLVKRTGEKVFLECVQDMDHENMFWYRQDPGLGLRLIYFSYDVKMKEKGDIPEGYSVSREKKERFSLILESASTNQTSMYLCASSQRQGASSPLHFGNGTRLTVT.

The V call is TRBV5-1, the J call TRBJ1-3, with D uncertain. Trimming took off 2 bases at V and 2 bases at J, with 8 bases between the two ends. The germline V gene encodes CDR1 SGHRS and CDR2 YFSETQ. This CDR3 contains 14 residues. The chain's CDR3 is CASSFSGTGNTIYF. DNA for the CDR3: TGCGCCAGCAGCTTTTCGGGGACTGGAAACACCATATATTTT.

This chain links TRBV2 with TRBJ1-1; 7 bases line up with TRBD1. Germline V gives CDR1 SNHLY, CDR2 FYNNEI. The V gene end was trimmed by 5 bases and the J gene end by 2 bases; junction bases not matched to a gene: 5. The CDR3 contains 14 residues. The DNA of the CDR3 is TGTGCCAGCAGTCTATACAGGGGTAACACTGAAGCTTTCTTT. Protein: CASSLYRGNTEAFF.

The CDR3, as DNA: TGTGCCAGTAGTATGGGATGGTCTTCTCGCCCCTACGAGCAGTACTTC. This gives the protein CASSMGWSSRPYEQYF. The J gene is TRBJ2-7, the V gene TRBV19; no clear D. The CDR3 is 16 residues long. CDR1 and CDR2 (germline): LNHDA, SQIVND (reference sequence). The ends were cut back, 3 bases at V and 2 bases at J, with 17 bases in the middle.

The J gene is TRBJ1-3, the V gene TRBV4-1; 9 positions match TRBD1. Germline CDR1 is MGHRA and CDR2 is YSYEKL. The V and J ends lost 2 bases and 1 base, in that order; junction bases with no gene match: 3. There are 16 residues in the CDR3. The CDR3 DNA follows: TGCGCCAGCAGCCAACCAGACAGGGGGTCTGGAAACACCATATATTTT. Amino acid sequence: CASSQPDRGSGNTIYF.

The CDR3 protein is CASSLRDLGTDTQYF. The CDR3 DNA follows: TGTGCCAGCAGTCTCCGGGACCTGGGCACAGATACGCAGTATTTT. The chain joins TRBV2 to TRBJ2-3, with D possibly being TRBD1 or TRBD2 (5 bases each). V lost 5 bases and J 1 base, leaving 13 bases between the germline ends. This CDR3 has 15 amino acids. Looked up from germline, CDR1 is SNHLY and CDR2 is FYNNEI.

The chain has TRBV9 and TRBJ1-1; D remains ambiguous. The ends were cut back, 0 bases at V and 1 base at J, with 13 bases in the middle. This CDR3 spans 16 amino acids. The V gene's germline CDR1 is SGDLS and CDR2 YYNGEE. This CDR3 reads CASSVGGGRANTEAFF. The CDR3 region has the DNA TGTGCCAGCAGCGTAGGCGGTGGGAGGGCGAACACTGAAGCTTTCTTT.

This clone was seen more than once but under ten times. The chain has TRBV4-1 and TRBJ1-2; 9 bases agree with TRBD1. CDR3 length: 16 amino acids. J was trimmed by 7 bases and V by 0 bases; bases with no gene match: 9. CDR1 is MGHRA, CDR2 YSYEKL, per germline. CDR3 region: CASSQDQQGAQTGYTF. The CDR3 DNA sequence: TGCGCCAGCAGCCAAGATCAACAGGGGGCGCAAACTGGCTACACCTTC.

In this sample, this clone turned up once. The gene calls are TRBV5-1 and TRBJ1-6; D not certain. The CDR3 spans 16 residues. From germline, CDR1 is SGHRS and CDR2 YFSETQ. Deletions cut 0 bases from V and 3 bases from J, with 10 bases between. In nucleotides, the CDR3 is TGCGCCAGCAGCTTGGCAGGAAGCCGCTATAATTCACCCCTCCACTTT. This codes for CASSLAGSRYNSPLHF.

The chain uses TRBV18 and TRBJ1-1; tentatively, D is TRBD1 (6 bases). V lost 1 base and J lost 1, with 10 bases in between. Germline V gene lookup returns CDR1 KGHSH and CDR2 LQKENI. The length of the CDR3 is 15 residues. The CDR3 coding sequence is TGTGCCAGCTCACCACTTTCGGGGGCGAACACTGAAGCTTTCTTT. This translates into CASSPLSGANTEAFF. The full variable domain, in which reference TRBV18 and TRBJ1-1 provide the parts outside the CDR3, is NAGVMQNPRHLVRRRGQEARLRCSPMKGHSHVYWYRQLPEEGLKFMVYLQKENIIDESGMPKERFSAEFPKEGPSILRIQQVVRGDSAAYFCASSPLSGANTEAFFGQGTRLTVV.

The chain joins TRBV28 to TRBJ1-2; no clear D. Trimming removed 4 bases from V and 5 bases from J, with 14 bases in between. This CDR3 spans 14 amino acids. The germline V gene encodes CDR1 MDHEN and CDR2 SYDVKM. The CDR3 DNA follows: TGTGCCAGCAGTTCCTTCGGGAGGGAGTATGGCTACACCTTC. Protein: CASSSFGREYGYTF.

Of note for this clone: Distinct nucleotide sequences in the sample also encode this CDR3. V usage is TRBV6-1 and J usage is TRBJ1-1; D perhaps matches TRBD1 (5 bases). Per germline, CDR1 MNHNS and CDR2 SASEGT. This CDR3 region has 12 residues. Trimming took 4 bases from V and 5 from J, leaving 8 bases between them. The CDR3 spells CASSARGTEAFF. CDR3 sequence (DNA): TGTGCCAGCAGTGCCCGGGGGACTGAAGCTTTCTTT.

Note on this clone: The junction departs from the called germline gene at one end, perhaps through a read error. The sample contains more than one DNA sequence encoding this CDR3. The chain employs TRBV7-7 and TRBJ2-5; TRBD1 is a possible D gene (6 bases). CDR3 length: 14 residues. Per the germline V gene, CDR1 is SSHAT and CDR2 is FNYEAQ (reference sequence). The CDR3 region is CASSLGAGRETQYF. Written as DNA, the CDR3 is TGTGCTAGCAGCTTGGGGGCCGGGCGCGAGACCCAGTACTTC.

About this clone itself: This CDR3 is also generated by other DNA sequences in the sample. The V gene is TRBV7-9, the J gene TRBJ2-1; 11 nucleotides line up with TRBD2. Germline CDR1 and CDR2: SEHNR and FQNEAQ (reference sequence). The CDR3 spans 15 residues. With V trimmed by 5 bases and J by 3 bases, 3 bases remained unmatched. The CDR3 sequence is CASSPGTSGYNEQFF. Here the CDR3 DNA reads TGTGCCAGCAGCCCTGGGACTAGCGGCTACAATGAGCAGTTCTTC.

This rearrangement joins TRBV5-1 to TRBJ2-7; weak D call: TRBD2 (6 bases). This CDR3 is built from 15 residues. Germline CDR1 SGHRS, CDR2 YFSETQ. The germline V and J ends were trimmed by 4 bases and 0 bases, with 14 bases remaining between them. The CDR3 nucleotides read TGCGCCAGCAGCCGGGACTTCTCGAGCTCCTACGAGCAGTACTTC. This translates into CASSRDFSSSYEQYF.

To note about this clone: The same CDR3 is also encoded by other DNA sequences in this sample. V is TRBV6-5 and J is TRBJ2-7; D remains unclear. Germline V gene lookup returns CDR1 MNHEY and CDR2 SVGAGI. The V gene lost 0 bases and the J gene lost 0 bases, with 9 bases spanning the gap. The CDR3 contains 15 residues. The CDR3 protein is CASSYSPASSYEQYF. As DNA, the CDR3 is TGTGCCAGCAGTTACTCGCCGGCCAGCTCCTACGAGCAGTACTTC.

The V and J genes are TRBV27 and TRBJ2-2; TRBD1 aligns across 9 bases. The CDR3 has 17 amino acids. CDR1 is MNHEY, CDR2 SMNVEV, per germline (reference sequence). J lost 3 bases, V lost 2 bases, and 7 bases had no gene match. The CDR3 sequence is CASSLDPGQGHTGELFF. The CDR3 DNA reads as TGTGCCAGCAGTTTAGATCCGGGACAGGGACACACCGGGGAGCTGTTTTTT.

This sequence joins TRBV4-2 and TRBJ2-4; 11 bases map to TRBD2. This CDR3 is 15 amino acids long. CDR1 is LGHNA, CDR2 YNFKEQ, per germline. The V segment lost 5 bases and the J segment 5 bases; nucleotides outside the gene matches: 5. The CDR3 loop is CASSGMGLAENIQYF. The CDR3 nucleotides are TGTGCCAGCAGCGGGATGGGACTAGCGGAAAACATTCAGTACTTC.